This TCR beta chain was identified in a study of blood T cell repertoires in COVID-19. Study-wide background: Sample material is recorded as cDNA or gDNA derived from T cells, B-cell-depleted T cells, or PBMCs.

Trimming cost V 0 bases and J 7 bases, with 14 bases left between them. This CDR3 contains 15 residues. CDR1 is SGDLS and CDR2 is YYNGEE in the germline V gene. How the authors handled the data: The authors estimated nucleated cell counts from reference gene primer amplification. Some clones are missing from TCRdb's copy, which holds only in-frame ones; the method was immunoSEQ multiplex PCR. D and trimming were read from the DNA, whereas the V and J calls and clone size are those reported in that table. The repertoire holds 150,000 or so clones, with around 89% as singletons. Sequencing input: peripheral blood. The genes are TRBV9 and TRBJ2-1, with D maybe TRBD2 (6 bases). The clonotype originates from a man in his fifties or sixties with active or convalescent COVID-19. The CDR3 region is CASSVDGTPLNEQFF. For the CDR3, the DNA is TGTGCCAGCAGCGTAGATGGGACTCCCTTAAATGAGCAGTTCTTC.